The 9 T cell receptor beta chains given below trace back to one sample, sequenced in a study of beta chain features in type 1 diabetes. The sequenced template was cDNA made from the entire isolated RNA. Method: immunoSEQ multiplex PCR; TCRdb's copy keeps in-frame clones and lacks some. This table has tens of thousands of clones, roughly 60% appearing once. Sequencing was done on a sample of Tregs from blood. The receptors originated from a woman aged 18-35 years in good health.

This clone was seen a handful of times. The chain couples TRBV7-2 to TRBJ2-1; 9 bases fit TRBD2. V dropped 1 base and J dropped 15; count of bases not matched to a gene: 7. Germline CDR1 is SGHTA and CDR2 is FQGNSA. The CDR3 is 13 residues long. CDR3 in DNA: TGTGCCAGCAGCTTAGGGCTAGCGGGGCCTATGTTCTTC. It is translated as CASSLGLAGPMFF.

This clone has more than one count but fewer than ten. The rearrangement joins TRBV7-2 to TRBJ2-3; 9 nucleotides match TRBD1. This CDR3 is built from 14 residues. J was trimmed by 0 bases and V by 5 bases; bases with no gene match: 0. CDR1 and CDR2 (germline): SGHTA, FQGNSA. The CDR3 loop is CASSTGGSTDTQYF. The CDR3 DNA is TGTGCCAGCAGCACAGGGGGCAGCACAGATACGCAGTATTTT.

This clone was recorded only once. The chain combines TRBV6-6 with TRBJ2-7, with 12 nucleotides matching TRBD2. Germline values: CDR1 MNHNY, CDR2 SVGAGI (reference sequence). The V and J ends lost 4 bases and 6 bases, in that order; junction bases with no gene match: 7. The length of the CDR3 is 15 residues. CDR3 sequence (DNA): TGTGCCAGCAGTTCCCTAGCGGGAGGGCAGGGCGAGCAGTACTTC. This gives the protein CASSSLAGGQGEQYF.

The CDR3 bases are TGTGCCAGCTCACCGTACAGGGGTGGCTCTGGAAACACCATATATTTT. Protein product: CASSPYRGGSGNTIYF. The chain is built from TRBV18 and TRBJ1-3; 7 nucleotides line up with TRBD1. CDR3 length: 16 amino acids. CDR1 and CDR2 (germline): KGHSH, LQKENI. The V and J ends lost 3 bases and 0 bases, in that order; junction bases with no gene match: 5.

This chain joins TRBV2 and TRBJ1-1; TRBD1 matches at 7 bases. This CDR3 comprises 15 residues. J lost 4 bases, V lost 2 bases, and 7 bases had no gene match. Germline V lookup: CDR1 SNHLY, CDR2 FYNNEI. The CDR3 protein is CASSETGDRGTEAFF. Here the CDR3 DNA reads TGTGCCAGCAGTGAAACAGGGGATAGAGGCACTGAAGCTTTCTTT.

This clone came up once. The rearrangement uses TRBV7-2 and TRBJ1-5; D unclear. Per germline, CDR1 SGHTA and CDR2 FQGNSA. Trimming took off 3 bases at V and 6 bases at J, with 12 bases between the two ends. CDR3 length: 14 amino acids. Here the CDR3 reads CASSFGGSGQPQHF. In DNA, the CDR3 is TGTGCCAGCAGCTTTGGAGGTTCGGGTCAGCCCCAGCATTTT.

The chain links TRBV6-4 to TRBJ2-4; 7 positions agree with TRBD1. The length of the CDR3 is 16 residues. Trimming cost V 8 bases and J 0 bases; bases outside gene matches: 10. Germline-derived CDR1 and CDR2 are MRHNA and SNTAGT. Written as DNA, the CDR3 is TGTGCCAGCGTTAGACAGGGTCCAATAGCCAAAAACATTCAGTACTTC. Encoded protein: CASVRQGPIAKNIQYF.

The chain combines TRBV7-9 with TRBJ2-4, with 10 bases identical to TRBD2. The CDR3 sequence is 15 residues long. The germline V gene encodes CDR1 SEHNR and CDR2 FQNEAQ (reference sequence). V trimming: 2 bases; J trimming: 8 bases; junction bases outside the gene matches: 6. CDR3 sequence reads: CASSLSLAGVDIQYF. CDR3 nucleotides: TGTGCCAGCAGCTTAAGTCTAGCGGGGGTAGACATTCAGTACTTC.

This clone has only a few counts. This sequence joins TRBV30 and TRBJ1-1; D might be TRBD1 (6 bases). Trimming removed 3 bases from V and 1 base from J, with 6 bases in between. The CDR3 loop spans 12 amino acids. Germline CDR1 is GTSNPN and CDR2 is SVGIG (reference sequence). The CDR3: CAWRGANTEAFF. The CDR3 DNA follows: TGTGCCTGGAGGGGGGCGAACACTGAAGCTTTCTTT.